These 6 T cell receptor beta chains came from one sample sequenced in a study of cytomegalovirus exposure and HLA in healthy donors. 13 Jbeta primers and 60 Vbeta primers were used for the PCR. This table comes from immunoSEQ multiplex PCR, and its TCRdb copy is limited to in-frame clones, with some not included. The sample lists 85,000 to 130,000 clones, more than 65% occurring once. Sequencing was carried out using PBMCs. These receptors were taken from a woman aged 45-65 years in good health and CMV-seropositive.

The rearrangement links TRBV6-5 to TRBJ2-4, with 7 bases that match TRBD1. This CDR3 is 14 amino acids long. Germline V gene sequence: CDR1 MNHEY, CDR2 SVGAGI. J was trimmed by 5 bases and V by 6 bases; bases with no gene match: 7. CDR3 nucleotide sequence: TGTGCCAGCAGCCCTGACAGGGTCCAAAACATTCAGTACTTC. It codes for CASSPDRVQNIQYF.

This chain uses TRBV25-1 with TRBJ1-1; D might be TRBD1 (5 bases). The V gene lost 5 bases and the J gene lost 7 bases, with 20 bases spanning the gap. CDR3 size: 15 residues. Germline V gene data show CDR1 as MGHDK and CDR2 as SYGVNS. In DNA, the CDR3 is TGTGCCAGCAGTTTTAGTGGGGGGTATGGAGTTGAAGCTTTCTTT. Encoded protein: CASSFSGGYGVEAFF.

This chain uses TRBV6-5 with TRBJ1-1; tentative D call: TRBD1 (5 bases). Germline CDR1 is MNHEY and CDR2 is SVGAGI. The CDR3 has 14 residues. The germline V and J ends were trimmed by 6 bases and 3 bases, with 14 bases remaining between them. In DNA form, the CDR3 reads TGTGCCAGCAGGATGGGGCAGAGAGACACTGAAGCTTTCTTT. Translating gives CASRMGQRDTEAFF.

The chain is built from TRBV28 and TRBJ2-7; TRBD2 matches at 7 bases. Germline V CDR1 and CDR2: MDHEN, SYDVKM. Trimming removed 3 bases from V and 0 bases from J; junction bases left unmatched: 5. This CDR3 spans 15 amino acids. CDR3 bases: TGTGCCAGCAGTTTGGCCGGGGGGAGCTCCTACGAGCAGTACTTC. Protein: CASSLAGGSSYEQYF.

V and J are TRBV2 and TRBJ2-7; 7 bases line up with TRBD2. The V and J ends lost 2 bases and 4 bases, in that order; junction bases with no gene match: 5. Germline V gene sequence: CDR1 SNHLY, CDR2 FYNNEI. The length of the CDR3 is 14 residues. The CDR3 nucleotides read TGTGCCAGCAGTGAAAGCGGGATCGGGTACGAGCAGTACTTC. As protein: CASSESGIGYEQYF.

This clone was seen just once. This chain links TRBV25-1 with TRBJ1-2; D ambiguous. The CDR3 is 13 residues long. The V gene lost 8 bases and the J gene lost 6 bases, with 16 bases spanning the gap. Germline V lookup: CDR1 MGHDK, CDR2 SYGVNS. CDR3 coding DNA: TGTGCCAGCTCCGGATCCTCTAGAGATGGCTACACCTTC. Translated, it gives CASSGSSRDGYTF.